The source of this T cell receptor beta chain is a study of blood T cell repertoires in COVID-19. Trimming took 4 bases from V and 4 from J, leaving 5 bases between them. The CDR3 has 12 amino acids. Using immunoSEQ multiplex PCR, the repertoire was profiled, and TCRdb retains in-frame clones only, with some absent. Among roughly 110,000 clones listed, about 82% were seen once. The rearrangement uses TRBV12-3 or TRBV12-4 and TRBJ1-5; D ambiguous. What was sequenced was peripheral blood. The receptor comes from a man aged 80 or over with COVID-19, enrolled during active disease. CDR3 sequence reads: CASSYYNQPQHF. The CDR3 DNA sequence: TGTGCCAGCAGTTACTATAATCAGCCCCAGCATTTT.